A selection of T cell receptor beta chains follows, all from one sample in a study of response to subunit inactivated influenza vaccine. TCRdb passed the RT-PCR reads through MiXCR, listing each CDR3 protein once. The table records a few hundred thousand distinct CDR3 sequences, 20% to 25% of them present only once. This specimen consisted of PBMCs from blood, obtained approximately 20 months after vaccination. The origin of the receptors is a man aged 50 to 69 who received an inactivated influenza vaccine. CDR3s include the opening cysteine and the closing phenylalanine or tryptophan. Fields, in order: D gene, CDR3 length, V gene, J gene, clone size, CDR3 protein, CDR3 DNA. The D gene is left open where the match is weak. Clone size is given for some rows only: seen once, a few or many times, or a class if the clone is expanded.

-,15,TRBV7-9,TRBJ1-6,few,CASSSGAGYNSPLHF,TGTGCCAGCAGCTCAGGGGCAGGCTATAATTCACCCCTCCACTTT
-,13,TRBV7-2,TRBJ2-7,many,CASSTGTSYEQYF,TGTGCCAGCAGCACCGGGACAAGCTACGAGCAGTACTTC
-,19,TRBV4-2,TRBJ1-3,many,CASSQDIRGGWDSGNTIYF,TGTGCCAGCAGCCAAGATATTCGTGGGGGTTGGGACTCTGGAAACACCATATATTTT
-,13,TRBV6-2/TRBV6-3,TRBJ2-2,-,CASSQRRDGELFF,TGTGCCAGCAGTCAACGACGGGACGGGGAGCTGTTTTTT
TRBD2,12,TRBV7-8,TRBJ2-1,-,CASSLSGTSKFF,TGTGCCAGCAGCCTATCCGGGACTAGTAAGTTCTTC
-,14,TRBV20-1,TRBJ1-4,-,CSARDVTTNEKLFF,TGCAGTGCTAGAGATGTGACAACTAATGAAAAACTGTTTTTT
-,14,TRBV4-1,TRBJ2-1,few,CASSQPLRGNEQFF,TGCGCCAGCAGCCAACCTTTAAGGGGCAATGAGCAGTTCTTC
-,14,TRBV18,TRBJ2-1,-,CASSTGGTYNEQFF,TGTGCCAGCTCAACTGGCGGGACCTACAATGAGCAGTTCTTC
-,15,TRBV10-3,TRBJ1-2,-,CATQDLGEVGYGYTF,TGTGCCACCCAGGACCTCGGGGAAGTAGGCTATGGCTACACCTTC
TRBD1,15,TRBV24-1,TRBJ2-1,few,CATSVPGTGRNEQFF,TGTGCCACCAGCGTACCCGGGACAGGCCGCAATGAGCAGTTCTTC
-,14,TRBV15,TRBJ1-4,few,CATSTRGFNEKLFF,TGTGCCACCAGCACGAGGGGGTTTAATGAAAAACTGTTTTTT
-,13,TRBV7-2,TRBJ2-7,-,CASSSGSGYEQYF,TGTGCCAGCAGCTCCGGTAGCGGCTACGAGCAGTACTTC
-,14,TRBV27,TRBJ1-5,many,CASSPGDLDGPQHF,TGTGCCAGCAGTCCCGGGGATCTGGATGGGCCCCAGCATTTT
TRBD2,16,TRBV5-3,TRBJ2-1,-,CARSRGRGGLFYEQFF,TGTGCCAGGAGTCGTGGGCGGGGGGGCCTTTTCTATGAGCAGTTCTTC
TRBD1,15,TRBV7-2,TRBJ1-5,-,CASSPGQGPFRSQHF,TGTGCCAGCAGTCCGGGACAGGGCCCTTTTCGGTCCCAGCATTTT
-,14,TRBV6-5,TRBJ1-1,-,CASSYARVDTEAFF,TGTGCCAGCAGTTACGCCAGGGTTGACACTGAAGCTTTCTTT
-,14,TRBV7-2,TRBJ2-3,-,CASSLAGYTDTQYF,TGTGCCAGCAGCTTAGCGGGGTACACAGATACGCAGTATTTT
-,13,TRBV4-1,TRBJ1-1,few,CASSVGWNTEAFF,TGCGCCAGCAGCGTCGGGTGGAACACTGAAGCTTTCTTT
TRBD2,17,TRBV12-3/TRBV12-4,TRBJ2-1,few,CASSPAQGTSGSAEQFF,TGTGCCAGCAGTCCTGCTCAGGGGACTAGCGGGAGTGCTGAGCAGTTCTTC
-,13,TRBV30,TRBJ1-3,-,CAWSGTSGNTIYF,TGTGCCTGGAGTGGGACGTCTGGAAACACCATATATTTT
TRBD1,15,TRBV7-2,TRBJ1-5,-,CASRSAGTGNQPQHF,TGTGCCAGCAGATCGGCCGGGACAGGCAATCAGCCCCAGCATTTT
-,11,TRBV29-1,TRBJ2-7,-,CSVAQSYEQYF,TGCAGCGTCGCTCAGTCCTACGAGCAGTACTTC
-,15,TRBV3-1,TRBJ2-7,once,CASSQGSGRSYEQYF,TGTGCCAGCAGCCAAGGTTCTGGTAGATCCTACGAGCAGTACTTC
TRBD1,13,TRBV10-3,TRBJ1-5,few,CAVRDSLNQPQHF,TGTGCCGTCCGGGACAGCCTCAATCAGCCCCAGCATTTT
-,18,TRBV11-2,TRBJ1-2,few,CASSDPRGGWEKAYGYTF,TGTGCCAGCAGCGACCCACGCGGGGGGTGGGAGAAGGCCTATGGCTACACCTTC